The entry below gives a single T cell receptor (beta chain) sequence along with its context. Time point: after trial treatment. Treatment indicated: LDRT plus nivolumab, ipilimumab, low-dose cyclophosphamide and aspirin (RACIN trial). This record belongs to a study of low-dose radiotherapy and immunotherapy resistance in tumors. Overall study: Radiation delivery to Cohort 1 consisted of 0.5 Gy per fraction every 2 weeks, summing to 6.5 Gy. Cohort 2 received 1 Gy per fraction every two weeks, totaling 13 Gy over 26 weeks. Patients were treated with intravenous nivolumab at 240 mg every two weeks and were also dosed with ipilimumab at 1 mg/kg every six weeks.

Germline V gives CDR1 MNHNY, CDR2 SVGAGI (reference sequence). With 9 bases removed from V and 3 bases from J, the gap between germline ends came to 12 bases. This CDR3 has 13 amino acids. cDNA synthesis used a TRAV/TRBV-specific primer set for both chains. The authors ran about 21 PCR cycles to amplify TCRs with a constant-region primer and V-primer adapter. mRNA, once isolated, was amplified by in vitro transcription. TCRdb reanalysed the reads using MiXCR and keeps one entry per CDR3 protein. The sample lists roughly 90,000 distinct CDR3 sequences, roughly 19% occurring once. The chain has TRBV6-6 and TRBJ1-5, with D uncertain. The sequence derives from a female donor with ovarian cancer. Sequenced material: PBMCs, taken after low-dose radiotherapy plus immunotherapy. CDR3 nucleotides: TGTGCCAGTGCTTTGATGTACAATCAGCCCCAGCATTTT. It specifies CASALMYNQPQHF.